This T cell receptor beta chain emerged from a study of T cells in Graves' hyperthyroidism and ophthalmopathy. Whole-study findings and limits: The model made its ophthalmopathy prediction, and onset followed a median around six months later. Classification by a 13 V-J model distinguished ophthalmopathy from stable hyperthyroidism.

This clonotype has a count of ten or more. Its antigen remains unidentified. The source of the PBMCs was approximately 10 ml of fresh peripheral blood. What was amplified from RNA transcripts were TCR beta CDR3 regions. With the HTBI primer set, the TCR CDR3 went through a first round of RT-PCR. TCRdb re-called the multiplex PCR reads through MiXCR, storing one row per CDR3 protein. The table includes fewer than 350,000 distinct CDR3 sequences, approximately 19% detected once. This clonotype was sampled from a man aged 50 to 60 with Graves' ophthalmopathy. The material sequenced was blood.

Written as DNA, the CDR3 is TGCAGTGCTAGTGCCGGACAGGGGGCCAATGAGCAGTTCTTC. It specifies CSASAGQGANEQFF. The chain uses TRBV20-1 and TRBJ2-1; TRBD1 matches at 11 bases. Germline V gene data show CDR1 as DFQATT and CDR2 as SNEGSKA (reference sequence). The CDR3 runs to 14 residues. V lost 3 bases and J lost 6; bases outside the gene matches: 4.